What follows are 32 T cell receptor beta chains derived from one specimen sequenced in a study of control samples from healthy donors and cancer patients. Only in-frame clones appear in the TCRdb table, and some are missing; sequencing was by immunoSEQ multiplex PCR. In the table there are roughly 130,000 clones, more than 85% of which are singletons. The sample comprised blood. These receptors were obtained from a man in his late teens or twenties in good health.

The chain links TRBV5-6 to TRBJ1-4; the D gene is possibly TRBD1 (5 bases). In germline, CDR1 is SGHDT, CDR2 YYEEEE. V shed 6 bases and J shed 4 bases, with 16 bases lying between them. The CDR3 is made up of 15 amino acids. In DNA form, the CDR3 reads TGTGCCAGCACACTTCAGGGACCGCTTAATGAAAAACTGTTTTTT. It codes for CASTLQGPLNEKLFF. The full variable domain, with the rest looked up from reference TRBV5-6 and TRBJ1-4, is DAGVTQSPTHLIKTRGQQVTLRCSPKSGHDTVSWYQQALGQGPQFIFQYYEEEERQRGNFPDRFSGHQFPNYSSELNVNALLLGDSALYLCASTLQGPLNEKLFFGSGTQLSVL.

In DNA, the CDR3 is TGTGCCAGCAGCTTAGCTAGCGGGGCATACAATGAGCAGTTCTTC. Protein sequence: CASSLASGAYNEQFF. V and J are TRBV11-3 and TRBJ2-1; 9 nucleotides line up with TRBD2. Trimming took 1 base from V and 4 from J; bases not matched to a gene: 2. The CDR3 is made up of 15 amino acids. Germline assignment: CDR1 SGHNT and CDR2 YENEEA.

The gene calls are TRBV5-1 and TRBJ2-1; 12 bases match TRBD2. Germline V gives CDR1 SGHRS, CDR2 YFSETQ. The CDR3 is made up of 16 amino acids. Unmatched junction bases numbered 10, after V lost 4 bases and J lost 8 bases. CDR3 sequence reads: CASSLLGLAGSHEQFF. DNA of the CDR3: TGCGCCAGCAGCCTACTTGGACTAGCGGGGTCCCATGAGCAGTTCTTC.

This chain uses TRBV6-4 with TRBJ1-1; no firm D call. The CDR3 is 13 residues long. V gave up 4 bases and J gave up 4 bases, with 10 bases separating them. Germline CDR1 MRHNA, CDR2 SNTAGT. CDR3 nucleotides: TGTGCCAGCAGTGTAACGGGGAGCACTGAAGCTTTCTTT. This sequence encodes CASSVTGSTEAFF.

This chain uses TRBV5-7 with TRBJ1-4; D gene uncertain. TRBV5-7 is annotated as an ORF whose role is uncertain. The CDR3 length is 15 residues. Trimming removed 1 base from V and 8 bases from J, with 15 bases in between. The CDR3 DNA sequence: TGTGCCAGCAGCTTGTATATATACCCCGGAGAAAAACTGTTTTTT. Translation gives CASSLYIYPGEKLFF.

CDR3 in amino acids: CASSQRTSGGHSYEQYF. The DNA for the CDR3 is TGCGCCAGCAGCCAACGGACTAGCGGGGGGCACTCCTACGAGCAGTACTTC. The chain combines TRBV4-1 with TRBJ2-7; 14 bases map to TRBD2. Per germline, CDR1 MGHRA and CDR2 YSYEKL. This CDR3 has 17 amino acids. The ends lost 2 bases at V and 0 bases at J; junction bases unmatched: 3.

The chain carries TRBV15 and TRBJ2-1; D gene unclear. Germline V CDR1 and CDR2: LNHNV, YYDKDF (reference sequence). Deletions cut 4 bases from V and 6 bases from J, with 13 bases between. The CDR3 is 14 amino acids. The DNA for the CDR3 is TGTGCCACCAGCAAAGATTGGGTCAGCAATGAGCAGTTCTTC. It encodes CATSKDWVSNEQFF.

The table lists this clone with a few counts. The rearrangement joins TRBV3-1 (or the pseudogene TRBV3-2) to TRBJ2-7; no clear D gene. CDR3 length: 13 residues. V lost 4 bases and J lost 2, with 9 bases in between. Germline loops: CDR1 LGHDT, CDR2 YNNKEL (reference sequence). The CDR3 nucleotides read TGTGCCAGCAGCCCCGGAATGCCCTACGAGCAGTACTTC. It specifies CASSPGMPYEQYF.

The chain links TRBV5-1 to TRBJ2-4, with 7 bases that match TRBD1. CDR3 size: 12 residues. The junction had 3 bases not matched to a gene; V was cut back by 4 bases and J by 8 bases. CDR1 is SGHRS and CDR2 is YFSETQ in the germline V gene. In nucleotides, the CDR3 is TGCGCCAGCAGCATACAGGGGTACATTCAGTACTTC. It yields the protein CASSIQGYIQYF.

The genes are TRBV6-5 and TRBJ1-5; D possibly corresponds to TRBD1 (6 bases). The germline gives CDR1 MNHEY, CDR2 SVGAGI. With 6 bases removed from V and 4 bases from J, the gap between germline ends came to 13 bases. There are 14 residues in the CDR3. Here the CDR3 DNA reads TGTGCCAGCAGACCTACAGGGCGGAATCAGCCCCAGCATTTT. Translated: CASRPTGRNQPQHF.

The chain has TRBV7-8 and TRBJ1-1; D gene ambiguous. The ends were cut back, 3 bases at V and 1 base at J, with 6 bases in the middle. Germline lookup yields CDR1 SGHVS and CDR2 FQNEAQ. This CDR3 has 13 residues. The CDR3 protein is CASSFRENTEAFF. CDR3 DNA sequence: TGTGCCAGCAGCTTTCGGGAGAACACTGAAGCTTTCTTT.

This clone has only one observation. The gene calls are TRBV12-5 and TRBJ2-3, with 8 positions matching TRBD2. Germline trimming cut 6 bases from V and 0 bases from J; bases unmatched to any gene: 2. The CDR3 runs 14 residues. Germline values: CDR1 LGHNT, CDR2 FRNRAP. CDR3 sequence (DNA): TGTGCTAGTGGGGCGGGGGGTAGCACAGATACGCAGTATTTT. It is translated as CASGAGGSTDTQYF.

The J gene is TRBJ1-1, the V gene TRBV7-9; D might be TRBD1 (5 bases). This CDR3 contains 14 residues. V shed 2 bases and J shed 4 bases, with 11 bases lying between them. Germline V gene lookup returns CDR1 SEHNR and CDR2 FQNEAQ (reference sequence). For the CDR3, the DNA is TGTGCCAGCAGCTTACAGGGCCGGGTCACTGAAGCTTTCTTT. It codes for CASSLQGRVTEAFF.

This chain uses TRBV27 with TRBJ1-5; D unresolved. This CDR3 has 14 residues. The germline gives CDR1 MNHEY, CDR2 SMNVEV (reference sequence). V was pared by 5 bases and J by 4 bases, with 12 bases between. CDR3 in amino acids: CASSTQQLNQPQHF. The CDR3 nucleotides read TGTGCCAGCAGTACGCAACAGCTTAATCAGCCCCAGCATTTT.

The chain links TRBV12-5 to TRBJ1-3; D not certain. The CDR3 runs 14 residues. The V gene lost 6 bases and the J gene lost 0 bases, with 9 bases spanning the gap. Germline CDR1 and CDR2: LGHNT and FRNRAP. CDR3 nucleotide sequence: TGTGCTAGTGGACTCAGAGACTCTGGAAACACCATATATTTT. This sequence encodes CASGLRDSGNTIYF.

This chain uses TRBV18 with TRBJ2-6, with no clear D. This CDR3 has 14 amino acids. CDR1 KGHSH and CDR2 LQKENI come from the germline V gene. V was shortened by 6 bases and J by 12 bases, with 18 bases between the two germline ends. The CDR3 region has the DNA TGTGCCAGCTCGCCTCAGACGGTAGGGTCCGTCCTGACTTTC. The encoded protein is CASSPQTVGSVLTF.

This chain connects TRBV5-4 to TRBJ2-2; a weak D match, TRBD1 (5 bases). The CDR3 totals 14 residues. Germline V gene data show CDR1 as SGHNT and CDR2 as YYREEE (reference sequence). V was clipped by 4 bases and J by 7 bases, with 14 bases between them. The CDR3 is CASSPTRGGGELFF. Here the CDR3 DNA reads TGTGCCAGCAGCCCCACAAGGGGTGGCGGGGAGCTGTTTTTT.

The chain recombines TRBV7-9 with TRBJ1-1; no clear D gene. Germline V lookup: CDR1 SEHNR, CDR2 FQNEAQ (reference sequence). The CDR3 consists of 14 residues. V shed 1 base and J shed 1 base, with 7 bases lying between them. The CDR3 region is CASSLVIRNTEAFF. The CDR3 bases are TGTGCCAGCAGCTTAGTGATTAGGAACACTGAAGCTTTCTTT.

V and J are TRBV6-5 and TRBJ2-1; a weak D match, TRBD1 (5 bases). The CDR3 covers 15 residues. The ends were cut back, 7 bases at V and 0 bases at J, with 13 bases in the middle. Germline values: CDR1 MNHEY, CDR2 SVGAGI. In DNA form, the CDR3 reads TGTGCCAGCATCGGACATCCCTCCTCCTACAATGAGCAGTTCTTC. As protein: CASIGHPSSYNEQFF.

The chain has TRBV6-1 and TRBJ2-1; no clear D. The CDR3 loop spans 13 amino acids. Deletions cut 1 base from V and 7 bases from J, with 8 bases between. In germline, CDR1 is MNHNS, CDR2 SASEGT. The CDR3 reads CASSEVWGNEQFF. In DNA, the CDR3 is TGTGCCAGCAGTGAAGTCTGGGGAAATGAGCAGTTCTTC.

This clone was seen a single time. The chain joins TRBV30 to TRBJ1-5; D is perhaps TRBD1 (6 bases). Trimming took 7 bases from V and 4 from J, leaving 14 bases between them. CDR3 size: 13 residues. Germline CDR1 is GTSNPN and CDR2 is SVGIG (reference sequence). In nucleotides, the CDR3 is TGTGCCTACGAGCGGGGGGCAAATCAGCCCCAGCATTTT. Amino acids: CAYERGANQPQHF.

V and J are TRBV7-9 and TRBJ2-1; 12 bases agree with TRBD1. Germline CDR1 and CDR2: SEHNR and FQNEAQ (reference sequence). The CDR3 length is 14 residues. The V and J ends lost 5 bases and 9 bases, in that order; junction bases with no gene match: 5. CDR3 in amino acids: CASSHRDRGPEQFF. Here the CDR3 DNA reads TGTGCCAGCAGCCACCGGGACAGGGGGCCTGAGCAGTTCTTC.

CDR3: CASSSRRYEQYF. The CDR3 DNA reads TGTGCCAGTAGTTCCAGGCGCTACGAGCAGTACTTC. This chain joins TRBV19 and TRBJ2-7; no reliable D call. The CDR3 totals 12 residues. Germline CDR1 and CDR2: LNHDA and SQIVND (reference sequence). With 5 bases removed from V and 3 bases from J, the gap between germline ends came to 8 bases.

This rearrangement joins TRBV19 to TRBJ1-1, with D unclear. The CDR3 totals 15 residues. Germline V CDR1 and CDR2: LNHDA, SQIVND (reference sequence). V was cut by 3 bases and J by 1 base, with 12 bases left in between. The CDR3 nucleotides are TGTGCCAGTAGTATCGGCAGGTTGAGGAACACTGAAGCTTTCTTT. Translating gives CASSIGRLRNTEAFF. The full variable domain, with the rest looked up from reference TRBV19 and TRBJ1-1, is DGGITQSPKYLFRKEGQNVTLSCEQNLNHDAMYWYRQDPGQGLRLIYYSQIVNDFQKGDIAEGYSVSREKKESFPLTVTSAQKNPTAFYLCASSIGRLRNTEAFFGQGTRLTVV.

The table lists this clone with a few counts. The chain uses TRBV6-5 and TRBJ1-5; D is ambiguous. The V end was cut by 0 bases, the J end by 0 bases, with 6 bases between. CDR3 length equals 15 residues. Looked up from germline, CDR1 is MNHEY and CDR2 is SVGAGI. DNA of the CDR3: TGTGCCAGCAGTTACTCGTGGGATAGCAATCAGCCCCAGCATTTT. Translation gives CASSYSWDSNQPQHF.

The chain employs TRBV7-9 and TRBJ2-7; tentative D call: TRBD1 (6 bases). Trimming left V 8 bases short and J 2 bases short, with 10 bases between. Germline V CDR1 and CDR2: SEHNR, FQNEAQ (reference sequence). The CDR3 totals 12 residues. CDR3 nucleotides: TGTGCCAGCGGACAGAGCCCCTACGAGCAGTACTTC. Its translation is CASGQSPYEQYF.

The V call is TRBV5-4, the J call TRBJ1-1; D is perhaps TRBD1 (5 bases). The length of the CDR3 is 15 residues. Looked up from germline, CDR1 is SGHNT and CDR2 is YYREEE (reference sequence). V lost 0 bases and J lost 1, with 10 bases in between. The CDR3 sequence is CASSLGWGPNTEAFF. The CDR3 nucleotides are TGTGCCAGCAGCTTGGGATGGGGACCGAACACTGAAGCTTTCTTT.

V and J are TRBV10-1 and TRBJ2-2; maybe TRBD2 (6 bases). The germline gives CDR1 WNHNN, CDR2 SYGVQD (reference sequence). The CDR3 runs 17 residues. Trimming took off 3 bases at V and 1 base at J, with 15 bases between the two ends. The CDR3 bases are TGCGCCAGCAGTGACCTTGGGGGAGGATGGAACACCGGGGAGCTGTTTTTT. This codes for CASSDLGGGWNTGELFF.

V usage is TRBV14 and J usage is TRBJ1-2, with 9 bases matching TRBD1. The CDR3 contains 15 residues. CDR1 SGHDN and CDR2 FVKESK come from the germline V gene. After removal of 2 bases from V and 4 bases from J, the junction contained 5 bases not matched to a gene. The CDR3 protein is CASSQNRGLSYGYTF. Written as DNA, the CDR3 is TGTGCCAGCAGCCAAAACAGGGGGCTGAGCTATGGCTACACCTTC.

The CDR3 is CASSILGTVQETQYF. The DNA of the CDR3 is TGTGCCAGCAGTATACTTGGGACAGTACAAGAGACCCAGTACTTC. J is TRBJ2-5 and V is TRBV6-5; 7 positions agree with TRBD1. CDR3 length: 15 amino acids. V gave up 5 bases and J gave up 2 bases; unmatched junction bases: 8. The germline gives CDR1 MNHEY, CDR2 SVGAGI.

This clone was recorded only once. This rearrangement joins TRBV27 to TRBJ2-3; D gene unclear. V lost 8 bases, J lost 5 bases, and 11 bases lay in between. Germline V gene sequence: CDR1 MNHEY, CDR2 SMNVEV (reference sequence). The CDR3 totals 12 residues. In DNA, the CDR3 is TGTGCCAGCTCCCCAAGGCTAGATACGCAGTATTTT. Translating it yields CASSPRLDTQYF.

V is TRBV10-1 and J is TRBJ1-1; D ambiguous. Trimming removed 3 bases from V and 1 base from J, with 9 bases in between. CDR3 length equals 14 residues. Germline lookup yields CDR1 WNHNN and CDR2 SYGVQD (reference sequence). CDR3 DNA sequence: TGCGCCAGCAGTGATGGTGTGGAGAACACTGAAGCTTTCTTT. It yields the protein CASSDGVENTEAFF.